Listed below are T cell receptor beta chains from one sample, sequenced in a study of cytomegalovirus exposure and HLA in healthy donors. The data were produced by immunoSEQ multiplex PCR, yet TCRdb's version contains in-frame clones alone and is incomplete. The sample holds roughly 100,000 clones; around 75% are singletons and the top ten take 6.5% to 7%. Material: PBMCs. The receptors were sampled from a young man in good health and CMV-seropositive. Each CDR3 is given with its conserved first and last residue. The order of the fields is V gene, J gene, clone size, D gene, CDR3 protein, CDR3 DNA. The D gene is left open where the match is weak. Clone size is given for some rows only: seen once, a few or many times, or a class if the clone is expanded.

TRBV27,TRBJ2-1,few,TRBD2,CASSRLAGGVYNEQFF,TGTGCCAGCAGTCGACTAGCGGGGGGTGTCTACAATGAGCAGTTCTTC
TRBV4-1,TRBJ2-2,.,.,CASSPDGGRGELFF,TGCGCCAGCAGCCCCGATGGGGGCCGCGGGGAGCTGTTTTTT
TRBV29-1,TRBJ1-3,.,TRBD1,CSVDRTGGGNTIYF,TGCAGCGTTGATCGGACAGGGGGTGGAAACACCATATATTTT
TRBV6-1,TRBJ1-5,.,.,CASSEAQYNQPQHF,TGTGCCAGCAGTGAAGCACAGTACAATCAGCCCCAGCATTTT
TRBV29-1,TRBJ1-2,.,.,CSVEEQYGYTF,TGCAGCGTTGAAGAACAGTATGGCTACACCTTC
TRBV6-1,TRBJ2-2,.,TRBD1,CASSEDRFGPFLTDTGELFF,TGTGCCAGCAGTGAGGACAGGTTCGGACCGTTTTTGACCGACACCGGGGAGCTGTTTTTT
TRBV29-1,TRBJ2-1,once,.,CSGSRDSSIDEQFF,TGCAGCGGCAGCCGGGACTCTTCCATCGATGAGCAGTTCTTC
TRBV27,TRBJ1-5,.,.,CASSLGLDQPQHF,TGTGCCAGCAGCCTAGGACTTGATCAGCCCCAGCATTTT
TRBV28,TRBJ1-6,.,.,CASSSGGRTYNSPLHF,TGTGCCAGCAGTTCTGGGGGCAGGACCTATAATTCACCCCTCCACTTT
TRBV13,TRBJ1-6,.,.,CASSYRAGPNSPLHF,TGTGCCAGCAGCTATCGTGCAGGGCCAAATTCACCCCTCCACTTT
TRBV14,TRBJ2-7,.,TRBD2,CASSQGTASGLAGSYEQYF,TGTGCCAGCAGCCAGGGGACAGCATCGGGACTAGCGGGGTCCTACGAGCAGTACTTC
TRBV7-3,TRBJ2-3,.,.,CASSLSSSTDTQYF,TGTGCTAGCAGCTTAAGTAGTAGCACAGATACGCAGTATTTT
TRBV19,TRBJ1-4,few,.,CASSRGQFNEKLFF,TGTGCCAGTAGTAGGGGCCAGTTTAATGAAAAACTGTTTTTT
TRBV4-2,TRBJ2-1,.,TRBD2,CASSQPTYAFSGGEYNEQFF,TGTGCCAGCAGCCAACCGACCTACGCCTTTAGCGGGGGGGAGTACAATGAGCAGTTCTTC
TRBV5-6,TRBJ1-4,.,.,CASSLAYEKLFF,TGTGCCAGCAGCTTGGCTTATGAAAAACTGTTTTTT
TRBV6-1,TRBJ2-5,.,TRBD1,CASSLSQGPTETQYF,TGTGCCAGCAGCCTTTCACAGGGGCCTACAGAGACCCAGTACTTC
TRBV7-6,TRBJ1-3,.,.,CASSSYRGNTIYF,TGTGCCAGCAGCTCCTACAGGGGAAACACCATATATTTT
TRBV28,TRBJ2-7,.,.,CASSPGLTNPLEQYF,TGTGCCAGCAGTCCCGGCCTAACTAACCCCCTCGAGCAGTACTTC
TRBV7-6,TRBJ2-7,.,.,CASSPGPTVSYEQYF,TGTGCCAGCAGTCCCGGGCCGACAGTATCCTACGAGCAGTACTTC
TRBV6-5,TRBJ2-7,.,TRBD1,CASRAPGQKFHEQYF,TGTGCCAGCAGAGCTCCGGGACAGAAGTTCCACGAGCAGTACTTC
TRBV6-1,TRBJ1-1,.,.,CASSEADSQNTEAFF,TGTGCCAGCAGTGAAGCGGACAGCCAGAACACTGAAGCTTTCTTT
TRBV10-1,TRBJ2-3,once,TRBD1,CASSPGTGGLNTQYF,TGCGCCAGCAGTCCCGGGACAGGGGGCTTGAATACGCAGTATTTT
TRBV18,TRBJ1-1,.,.,CASSPENRHEAFF,TGTGCCAGCTCACCAGAAAACAGGCATGAAGCTTTCTTT
TRBV2,TRBJ2-7,.,TRBD2,CASSSERGGPYEQYF,TGTGCCAGCAGCTCAGAGCGGGGGGGCCCGTACGAGCAGTACTTC
TRBV28,TRBJ1-6,.,.,CASSFWGGAGSPLHF,TGTGCCAGCAGTTTTTGGGGAGGGGCAGGTTCACCCCTCCACTTT
TRBV28,TRBJ1-2,.,TRBD1,CASSFGQGAFGYTF,TGTGCCAGCAGTTTCGGACAGGGGGCCTTCGGCTACACCTTC
TRBV5-5,TRBJ1-6,.,.,CASSLDRGNSPLHF,TGTGCCAGCAGCTTGGATCGGGGTAACTCACCCCTCCACTTT
TRBV7-9,TRBJ1-1,.,TRBD1,CASSRRGGANTEAFF,TGTGCCAGCAGCCGCCGAGGGGGCGCGAACACTGAAGCTTTCTTT
TRBV7-8,TRBJ2-6,.,TRBD1,CASSLGTGRSGANVLTF,TGTGCCAGCAGCTTGGGGACAGGTCGCTCTGGGGCCAACGTCCTGACTTTC
TRBV7-2,TRBJ2-1,.,TRBD2,CASSLSRLASSSYNEQFF,TGTGCCAGCAGCTTAAGCCGACTAGCCTCAAGCTCCTACAATGAGCAGTTCTTC
TRBV5-1,TRBJ2-7,.,.,CASSSSRSYEQYF,TGCGCCAGCAGCTCCTCCCGGTCCTACGAGCAGTACTTC
TRBV7-2,TRBJ2-7,.,TRBD1,CASSGQGIYEQYF,TGTGCCAGCTCGGGACAGGGGATTTACGAGCAGTACTTC
TRBV9,TRBJ2-1,.,TRBD2,CASSVGAGGRDEQFF,TGTGCCAGCAGCGTAGGGGCGGGGGGGCGAGATGAGCAGTTCTTC
TRBV5-6,TRBJ1-6,.,TRBD1,CASSLLRGPNSPLHF,TGTGCCAGCAGCCTCCTCAGGGGGCCGAATTCACCCCTCCACTTT
TRBV28,TRBJ1-5,.,.,CASSPSQHF,TGTGCCAGCAGTCCGTCCCAGCATTTT
TRBV20-1,TRBJ1-2,.,TRBD1,CSAWTGRGYTF,TGCAGTGCCTGGACAGGGCGAGGCTACACCTTC
TRBV4-1,TRBJ1-3,.,.,CASSQAGLIDTIYF,TGCGCCAGCAGCCAAGCAGGGTTGATAGACACCATATATTTT
TRBV4-1,TRBJ2-3,few,.,CASSQDFAGSTDTQYF,TGCGCCAGCAGCCAAGATTTTGCGGGGTCCACAGATACGCAGTATTTT